A selection of T cell receptor beta chains follows, all from one sample in a study of T cells in Graves' hyperthyroidism and ophthalmopathy. TCRdb analysed the multiplex PCR reads with MiXCR anew, one entry per CDR3 protein. This sample has about 610,000 distinct CDR3 sequences; roughly 15% occur once, and the top ten carry approximately 4.2%. The sequenced material came from blood. Every receptor here comes from a woman in her 40s with Graves' ophthalmopathy. CDR3s include the opening cysteine and the closing phenylalanine or tryptophan. The D gene is left open where the match is weak. The size entry is marked missing in some rows and otherwise reads once, few, many or a size class.

TRBV20-1,TRBJ2-5,NA,many,TGCAGTGCCCGCGCCGCGGGTCGGGAGACCCAGTACTTC,CSARAAGRETQYF
TRBV6-2/TRBV6-3,TRBJ2-5,TRBD2,NA,TGTGCCAGCACCCTAGCGAGGCTAGCGGGAGTAGAGACCCAGTACTTC,CASTLARLAGVETQYF
TRBV7-6,TRBJ2-7,NA,many,TGTGCCAGCAGCTTAAATGTGGGTCCCACCTACGAGCAGTACTTC,CASSLNVGPTYEQYF
TRBV6-1,TRBJ2-7,NA,many,TGTGCCATCGGTGGGTACGAGCAGTACTTC,CAIGGYEQYF
TRBV19,TRBJ2-7,NA,few,TGTGCCAGTAGTATAGCAGAACCTTCCTCCTACGAGCAGTGCTTC,CASSIAEPSSYEQCF
TRBV28,TRBJ2-7,NA,many,TGTGCCAGCAGTTATTGGGGGGCTAAATACGAGCAGTACTTC,CASSYWGAKYEQYF
TRBV20-1,TRBJ2-7,NA,many,TGCAGTGCCCCTACGACTCGGGACGAGCAGTACTTC,CSAPTTRDEQYF
TRBV10-3,TRBJ2-7,NA,NA,TGTGCCAGTGACCAGGGGGGACTCACCTACGAGCAGTACTTC,CASDQGGLTYEQYF
TRBV29-1,TRBJ1-1,NA,many,TGCAGCGTTCACCTAAAGGCGGGGCCGAACACTGAAGCTTTCTTT,CSVHLKAGPNTEAFF
TRBV10-3,TRBJ1-3,NA,many,TGTGCCACCACCCCCACCTCTGGAAACACCATATATTTT,CATTPTSGNTIYF
TRBV12-3/TRBV12-4,TRBJ1-1,NA,NA,TGTGCCAGCAGTTTGGACCAATACGCTGAAGCTTTCTTT,CASSLDQYAEAFF
TRBV6-1,TRBJ2-5,TRBD1,NA,TGTGCCAGCAGCCCCGACAGGGGGGGTATGGAGACCCAGTACTTC,CASSPDRGGMETQYF
TRBV20-1,TRBJ2-6,NA,few,TGCAGTGCTAGAGTACTCGTCTCTGGGGCCAACGTCCTGACTTTC,CSARVLVSGANVLTF
TRBV18,TRBJ2-7,TRBD2,few,TGTGCCAGCTCACCGAGACTAGCGACATACTACGAGCAGTACTTC,CASSPRLATYYEQYF
TRBV12-3/TRBV12-4,TRBJ2-7,NA,many,TGTGCCAGCAGTTTAGCGACGGGCTACGAGCAGTACTTC,CASSLATGYEQYF
TRBV7-8,TRBJ2-2,TRBD2,many,TGTGCCAGCAGCTTAGGGACTAGGCAAACCGGGGAGCTGTTTTTT,CASSLGTRQTGELFF
TRBV7-9,TRBJ1-2,NA,NA,TGTGCCAGCAGCTTAGGACAGGTTTCCTTCTATGGCTACACCTTC,CASSLGQVSFYGYTF
TRBV7-6,TRBJ2-7,TRBD2,many,TGTGCCAGCAGCCTGAACCCGGGACTAGCGGGAGTTCGCAACGAGCAGTACTTC,CASSLNPGLAGVRNEQYF
TRBV5-1,TRBJ1-1,NA,once,TGCGCCAGCAGCTTGGCCCCCAGGGCCGACACTGAAGCTTTCTTT,CASSLAPRADTEAFF
TRBV6-5,TRBJ1-1,NA,many,TGTGCCAGCAGTTACCGGGAGGGGAACACTGAAGCTTTCTTT,CASSYREGNTEAFF
TRBV14,TRBJ1-1,NA,many,TGTGCCAGCAGCCCTGGGACCTCTGAAGCTTTCTTT,CASSPGTSEAFF
TRBV20-1,TRBJ2-7,TRBD2,NA,TGCAGTGCTCCGTCCCCGGGACTAGCGGGCCTACCCGGGGAGTACTTC,CSAPSPGLAGLPGEYF
TRBV7-2,TRBJ1-6,NA,many,TGTGCCAGCAGCTCTTCCCGGGACCTAAATTCACCCCTCCACTTT,CASSSSRDLNSPLHF
TRBV25-1,TRBJ1-3,NA,NA,TGTGCCAGCAGCCAAGAGTACAAAAGCTCTGGAAACACCATATATTTT,CASSQEYKSSGNTIYF
TRBV6-6,TRBJ1-1,NA,many,TGTGCCAGCACCCCCCCCGAGACACCAGAAGCTTTCTTT,CASTPPETPEAFF
TRBV6-1,TRBJ1-2,TRBD1,many,TGTGCCAGCAGTGAATTCTGGGCAGGGGGTTCCTATGGCTACACCTTC,CASSEFWAGGSYGYTF
TRBV29-1,TRBJ2-6,NA,few,TGCAGCGTTGAAGGGACAGCTGGGGCCAACGTCCTGACTTTC,CSVEGTAGANVLTF
TRBV27,TRBJ1-5,NA,many,TGTGCCAGCACCACCTTAGGACTAACCAATCAGCCCCAGCATTTT,CASTTLGLTNQPQHF
TRBV27,TRBJ1-1,TRBD1,many,TGTGCCAGCCGCGGGACAGGTACCGTGGGCACTGAAGCTTTCTTT,CASRGTGTVGTEAFF
TRBV11-3,TRBJ2-2,TRBD2,many,TGTGCCAGCAGCCCACGGCTAGCGGCCGGGGAGCTGTTTTTT,CASSPRLAAGELFF
TRBV11-2,TRBJ2-7,NA,few,TGTGCCAGCAGCTTAGATCGGCAGGGGCACTACGAGCAGTACTTC,CASSLDRQGHYEQYF
TRBV6-5,TRBJ1-5,TRBD1,many,TGTGCCAGCCGGGACAGGGCAGAACAGCCCCAGCATTTT,CASRDRAEQPQHF
TRBV11-1,TRBJ2-7,NA,many,TGTGCCAGCAGCTTGGTTTCCTACTACGAGCAGTACTTC,CASSLVSYYEQYF
TRBV28,TRBJ2-7,TRBD1,many,TGTGCCAGCAGTGACAGGGTAGGGTCCTACGAGCAGTACTTC,CASSDRVGSYEQYF
TRBV12-3/TRBV12-4,TRBJ2-4,NA,many,TGTGCCAGCAGTTTCTCTCTAGCCAAAAACATTCAGTACTTC,CASSFSLAKNIQYF
TRBV20-1,TRBJ2-5,NA,many,TGCAGTGCTACTCAAGAGACCCAGTACTTC,CSATQETQYF
TRBV12-3/TRBV12-4,TRBJ1-1,NA,many,TGTGCCAGCAGTTTAGTCGGCGGGGGCACTGAAGCTTTCTTT,CASSLVGGGTEAFF